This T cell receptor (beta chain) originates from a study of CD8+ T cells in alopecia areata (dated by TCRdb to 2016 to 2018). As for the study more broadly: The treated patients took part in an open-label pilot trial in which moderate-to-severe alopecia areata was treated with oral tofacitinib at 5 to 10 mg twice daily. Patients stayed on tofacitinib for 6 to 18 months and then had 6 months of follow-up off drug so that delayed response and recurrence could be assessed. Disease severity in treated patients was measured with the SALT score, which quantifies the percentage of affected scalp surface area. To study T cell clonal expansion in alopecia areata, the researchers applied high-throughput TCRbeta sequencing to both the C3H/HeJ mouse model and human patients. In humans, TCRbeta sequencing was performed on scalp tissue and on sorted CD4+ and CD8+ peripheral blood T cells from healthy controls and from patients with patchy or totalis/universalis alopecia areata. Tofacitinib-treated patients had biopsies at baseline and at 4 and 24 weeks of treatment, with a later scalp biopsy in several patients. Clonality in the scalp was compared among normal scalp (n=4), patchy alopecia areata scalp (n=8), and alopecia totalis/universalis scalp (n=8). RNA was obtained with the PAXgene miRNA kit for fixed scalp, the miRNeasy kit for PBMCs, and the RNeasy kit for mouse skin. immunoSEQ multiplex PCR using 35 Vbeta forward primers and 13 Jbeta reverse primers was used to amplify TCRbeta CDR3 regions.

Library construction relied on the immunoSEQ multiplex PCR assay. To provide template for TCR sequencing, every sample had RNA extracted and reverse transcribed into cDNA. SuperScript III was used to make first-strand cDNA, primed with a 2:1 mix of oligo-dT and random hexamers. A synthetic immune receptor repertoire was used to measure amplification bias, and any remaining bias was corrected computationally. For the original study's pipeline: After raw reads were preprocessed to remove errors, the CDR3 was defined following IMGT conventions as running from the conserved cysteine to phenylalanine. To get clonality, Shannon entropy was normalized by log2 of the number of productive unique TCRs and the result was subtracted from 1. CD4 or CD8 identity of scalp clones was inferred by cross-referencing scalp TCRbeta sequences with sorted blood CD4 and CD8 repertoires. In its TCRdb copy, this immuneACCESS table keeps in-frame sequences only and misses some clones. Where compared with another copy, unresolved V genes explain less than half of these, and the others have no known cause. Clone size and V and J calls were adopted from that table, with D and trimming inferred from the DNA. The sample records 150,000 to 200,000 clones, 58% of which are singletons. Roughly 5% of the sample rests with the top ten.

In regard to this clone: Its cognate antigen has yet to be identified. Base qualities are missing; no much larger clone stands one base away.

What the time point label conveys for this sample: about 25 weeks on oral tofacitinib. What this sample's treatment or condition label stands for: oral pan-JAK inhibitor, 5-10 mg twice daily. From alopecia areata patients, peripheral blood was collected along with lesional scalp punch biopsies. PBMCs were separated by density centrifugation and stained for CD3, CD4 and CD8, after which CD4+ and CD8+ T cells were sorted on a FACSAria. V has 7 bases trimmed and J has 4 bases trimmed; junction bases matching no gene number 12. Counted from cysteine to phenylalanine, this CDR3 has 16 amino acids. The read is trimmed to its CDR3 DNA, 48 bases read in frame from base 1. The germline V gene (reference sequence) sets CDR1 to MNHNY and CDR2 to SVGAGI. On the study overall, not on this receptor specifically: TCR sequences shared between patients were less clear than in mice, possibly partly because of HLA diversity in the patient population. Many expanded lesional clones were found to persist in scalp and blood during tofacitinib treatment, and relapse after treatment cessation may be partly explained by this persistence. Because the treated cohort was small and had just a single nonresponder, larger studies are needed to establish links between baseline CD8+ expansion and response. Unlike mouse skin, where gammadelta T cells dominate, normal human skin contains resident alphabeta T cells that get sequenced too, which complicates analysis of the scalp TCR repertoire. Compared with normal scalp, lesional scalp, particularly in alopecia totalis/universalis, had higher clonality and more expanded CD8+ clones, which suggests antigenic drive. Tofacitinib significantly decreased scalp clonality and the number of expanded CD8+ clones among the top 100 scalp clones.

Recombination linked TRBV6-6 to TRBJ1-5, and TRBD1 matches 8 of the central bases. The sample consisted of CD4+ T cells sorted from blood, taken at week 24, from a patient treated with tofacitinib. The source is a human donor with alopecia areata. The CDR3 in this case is CASTLRMGQANQPQHF. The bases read TGTGCCAGCACCTTACGGATGGGACAGGCTAATCAGCCCCAGCATTTT.